The 21 T cell receptor beta chains below all came from one sample that was sequenced in a study of blood T cell repertoires in COVID-19. Only in-frame clones appear in the TCRdb table, and some are missing; sequencing was by immunoSEQ multiplex PCR. The sample carries around 60,000 clones, roughly 84% recorded once. Input material: peripheral blood. These receptors were obtained from a man aged 55 to 70 with COVID-19, enrolled during active disease.

The gene calls are TRBV30 and TRBJ1-5; no reliable D call. Germline loops: CDR1 GTSNPN, CDR2 SVGIG (reference sequence). Trimming removed 4 bases from V and 0 bases from J, with 10 bases in between. The CDR3 contains 14 residues. The CDR3 protein is CAWKPGYSNQPQHF. The CDR3 bases are TGTGCCTGGAAACCGGGGTATAGCAATCAGCCCCAGCATTTT.

This chain connects TRBV5-1 to TRBJ1-6, with TRBD1 matching 11 bases. CDR1 is SGHRS and CDR2 is YFSETQ in the germline V gene. The CDR3 consists of 16 residues. The trim removed 4 bases at V and 6 bases at J, leaving 6 bases unmatched. CDR3 coding DNA: TGCGCCAGCAGCCGCGGGACAGGGGGATTTAATTCACCCCTCCACTTT. This sequence encodes CASSRGTGGFNSPLHF.

This rearrangement joins TRBV4-1 to TRBJ1-5; TRBD1 matches 7 bases. The CDR3 is made up of 17 amino acids. J was trimmed by 1 base and V by 4 bases; bases with no gene match: 10. Germline CDR1 reads MGHRA; CDR2 reads YSYEKL. The CDR3 DNA reads TGCGCCAGCAGCCCCGTGAGGGGGCCTAGGAGCAATCAGCCCCAGCATTTT. Amino acid sequence: CASSPVRGPRSNQPQHF.

The J gene is TRBJ2-2, the V gene TRBV27; 9 positions match TRBD2. In germline, CDR1 is MNHEY, CDR2 SMNVEV (reference sequence). The CDR3 is 15 residues long. With V trimmed by 7 bases and J by 1 base, 4 bases remained unmatched. The CDR3 region has the DNA TGTGCCAGCAACTTAGCGGGGGAGAACACCGGGGAGCTGTTTTTT. It yields the protein CASNLAGENTGELFF.

V usage is TRBV11-2 and J usage is TRBJ1-6, with D perhaps matching TRBD1 (5 bases). V was clipped by 5 bases and J by 8 bases, with 10 bases between them. CDR1 and CDR2 (germline): SGHAT, FQNNGV. This CDR3 is 13 amino acids long. This CDR3 is CASSLRRDSPLHF. Written as DNA, the CDR3 is TGTGCCAGCAGCCTCCGCAGGGATTCACCCCTCCACTTT.

The chain is built from TRBV6-1 and TRBJ2-3, with D possibly TRBD1 on 6 matching bases. The CDR3 loop spans 15 amino acids. CDR1 and CDR2 from the germline V gene are MNHNS and SASEGT. V dropped 3 bases and J dropped 0 bases, with 10 bases sitting between them. CDR3 nucleotide sequence: TGTGCCAGCAGTGAGAGGCAGGGGAGCACAGATACGCAGTATTTT. It is translated as CASSERQGSTDTQYF.

The chain links TRBV9 to TRBJ2-3, with 11 bases matching TRBD2. With V trimmed by 4 bases and J by 5 bases, 6 bases remained unmatched. Germline V CDR1 and CDR2: SGDLS, YYNGEE. This CDR3 has 15 amino acids. CDR3 sequence reads: CASSPGLAGVDTQYF. CDR3 coding DNA: TGTGCCAGCAGCCCCGGACTAGCGGGTGTAGATACGCAGTATTTT.

The V gene is TRBV5-5, the J gene TRBJ2-1; D unresolved. Germline loops: CDR1 SGHKS, CDR2 YYEKEE (reference sequence). V lost 5 bases, J lost 5 bases, and 5 bases lay in between. This CDR3 has 11 amino acids. The CDR3 region has the DNA TGTGCCAGCAGATCGGACAATGAGCAGTTCTTC. Its protein product is CASRSDNEQFF.

The chain combines TRBV7-2 with TRBJ2-2; TRBD2 is a possible D gene (7 bases). Trimming pared 8 bases from V and 4 bases from J, leaving 17 bases between. Germline CDR1 is SGHTA and CDR2 is FQGNSA. This CDR3 has 15 amino acids. This CDR3 reads CASSKGGGGTGELFF. In nucleotides, the CDR3 is TGTGCCAGCTCCAAGGGGGGGGGCGGCACCGGGGAGCTGTTTTTT.

CDR3 DNA: TGTGCCACCAGTGGAGGAGGAACGGGCGAGCAGTACTTC. Amino acids: CATSGGGTGEQYF. The V gene is TRBV24-1, the J gene TRBJ2-7; D may be TRBD2 (5 bases). CDR3 length: 13 residues. The V gene lost 5 bases and the J gene lost 6 bases, with 13 bases spanning the gap. The germline V gene has CDR1 KGHDR and CDR2 SFDVKD.

The rearrangement links TRBV4-2 to TRBJ2-2, with 9 bases aligning to TRBD1. This CDR3 is 17 amino acids long. V shed 3 bases, J shed 4 bases, and the junction held 9 bases outside the gene matches. Germline assignment: CDR1 LGHNA and CDR2 YNFKEQ. The CDR3 loop is CASSQGDRASGTGELFF. The DNA of the CDR3 is TGTGCCAGCAGCCAGGGGGACAGGGCATCCGGCACCGGGGAGCTGTTTTTT.

The rearrangement uses TRBV6-2 or TRBV6-3 and TRBJ2-5, with TRBD2 identical over 13 bases. V trimming: 6 bases; J trimming: 4 bases; junction bases outside the gene matches: 17. Germline V gene sequence: CDR1 MNHEY, CDR2 SVGEGT. This CDR3 region has 19 residues. DNA of the CDR3: TGTGCCAGCAGCCCTCCCCCATCTGGACTAGCGGGAGATCGAGAGACCCAGTACTTC. Its protein product is CASSPPPSGLAGDRETQYF.

The rearrangement links TRBV3-1 (or the pseudogene TRBV3-2) to TRBJ1-3; D is uncertain. The CDR3 covers 12 residues. CDR1 is LGHDT and CDR2 is YNNKEL in the germline V gene (reference sequence). Trimming cost V 4 bases and J 2 bases, with 3 bases left between them. CDR3 coding DNA: TGTGCCAGCAGCCCTCCTGGAAACACCATATATTTT. Its protein product is CASSPPGNTIYF.

The chain combines TRBV6-1 with TRBJ2-1; possible D gene TRBD2, 5 bases. The V end was cut by 1 base, the J end by 6 bases, with 16 bases between. The CDR3 covers 16 residues. Germline lookup yields CDR1 MNHNS and CDR2 SASEGT. CDR3 coding DNA: TGTGCCAGCAGTGAAGGAACTAGTCTATCCCTCAATGAGCAGTTCTTC. This codes for CASSEGTSLSLNEQFF.

With respect to this clone: Different DNA sequences within this sample yield the same CDR3. The V call is TRBV19, the J call TRBJ2-1; tentatively, D is TRBD2 (6 bases). The CDR3 has 13 residues. V gave up 6 bases and J gave up 2 bases, with 8 bases separating them. Germline CDR1 is LNHDA and CDR2 is SQIVND (reference sequence). The CDR3 spells CASSWGAYNEQFF. In nucleotides, the CDR3 is TGTGCCAGTAGCTGGGGGGCCTACAATGAGCAGTTCTTC.

V usage is TRBV6-4 and J usage is TRBJ2-1, with TRBD2 as a possible D gene (6 bases). The CDR3 sequence is 14 residues long. CDR1 is MRHNA and CDR2 is SNTAGT in the germline V gene. Trimming removed 6 bases from V and 7 bases from J, with 16 bases in between. In DNA form, the CDR3 reads TGTGCCAGCAGACCAGGAGGGAGTAGGAATGAGCAGTTCTTC. This translates into CASRPGGSRNEQFF.

The chain employs TRBV18 and TRBJ1-2, with 7 bases matching TRBD1. Germline V lookup: CDR1 KGHSH, CDR2 LQKENI. The V segment lost 2 bases and the J segment 2 bases; nucleotides outside the gene matches: 17. This CDR3 region has 19 residues. In DNA form, the CDR3 reads TGTGCCAGCTCACCAGAGCTTGACACGGGGCAGGGGGAGAACTATGGCTACACCTTC. Translation: CASSPELDTGQGENYGYTF.

The chain has TRBV6-5 and TRBJ1-4; TRBD1 might be the D (6 bases). This CDR3 region has 16 residues. V lost 2 bases and J lost 11, with 21 bases in between. Germline values: CDR1 MNHEY, CDR2 SVGAGI. The CDR3 sequence is CASSYLGQVKTGKLFF. CDR3 nucleotides: TGTGCCAGCAGTTACCTCGGACAAGTGAAAACAGGGAAACTGTTTTTT.

This clone has just a few counts. V is TRBV2 and J is TRBJ1-2; no reliable D call. V lost 4 bases, J lost 4 bases, and 10 bases lay in between. CDR1 SNHLY and CDR2 FYNNEI come from the germline V gene. The CDR3 consists of 13 residues. The CDR3 DNA is TGTGCCAGCAGTGCGGAGGATTCCTATGGCTACACCTTC. It encodes CASSAEDSYGYTF.

V and J are TRBV6-5 and TRBJ2-7, with 7 bases fitting TRBD1. There are 12 residues in the CDR3. CDR1 is MNHEY, CDR2 SVGAGI, per germline. V lost 10 bases to trimming and J lost 4 bases; unmatched junction nucleotides: 7. CDR3 in DNA: TGTGCCACTGCCCGGGACAGATACGAGCAGTACTTC. It specifies CATARDRYEQYF.

The genes are TRBV14 and TRBJ2-7; D is perhaps TRBD1 (5 bases). This CDR3 comprises 13 residues. Trimming cost V 3 bases and J 0 bases, with 6 bases left between them. Germline V gene sequence: CDR1 SGHDN, CDR2 FVKESK. DNA for the CDR3: TGTGCCAGCAGCCAGGGGCTCTCCTACGAGCAGTACTTC. Residues: CASSQGLSYEQYF.